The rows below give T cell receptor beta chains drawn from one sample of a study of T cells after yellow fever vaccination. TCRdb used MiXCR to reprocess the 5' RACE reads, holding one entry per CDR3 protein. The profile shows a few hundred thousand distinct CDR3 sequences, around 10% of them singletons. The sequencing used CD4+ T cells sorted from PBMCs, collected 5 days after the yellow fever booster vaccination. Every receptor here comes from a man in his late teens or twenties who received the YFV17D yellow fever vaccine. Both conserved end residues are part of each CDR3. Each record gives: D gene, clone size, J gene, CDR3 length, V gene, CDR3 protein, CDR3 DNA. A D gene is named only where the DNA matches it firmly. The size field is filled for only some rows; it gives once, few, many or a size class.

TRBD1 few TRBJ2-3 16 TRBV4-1 CASSQASTGVPDTQYF TGCGCCAGCAGCCAAGCCTCAACAGGGGTTCCAGATACGCAGTATTTT
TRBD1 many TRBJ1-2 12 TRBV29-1 CSVGDSDYGYTF TGCAGCGTTGGGGACAGTGATTATGGCTACACCTTC
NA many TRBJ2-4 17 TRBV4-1 CASSQPPAGKARNIQYF TGCGCCAGCAGCCAACCACCGGCTGGAAAGGCTCGAAACATTCAGTACTTC
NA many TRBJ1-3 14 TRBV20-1 CSAQRRSSGNTIYF TGCAGTGCTCAGAGGCGAAGCTCTGGAAACACCATATATTTT
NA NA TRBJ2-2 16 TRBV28 CASSSPAKGRGGELFF TGTGCCAGCAGCTCCCCTGCCAAGGGGCGGGGCGGGGAGCTGTTTTTT
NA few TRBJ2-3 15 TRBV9 CASSVEPRGTDTQYF TGTGCCAGCAGCGTAGAGCCCCGAGGGACAGATACGCAGTATTTT
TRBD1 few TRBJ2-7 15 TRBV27 CASSRPGTGAYEQYF TGTGCCAGCAGCCGTCCCGGGACAGGGGCCTACGAGCAGTACTTC
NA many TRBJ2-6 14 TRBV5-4 CASSAGPGANVLTF TGTGCCAGCAGCGCCGGTCCCGGGGCCAACGTCCTGACTTTC
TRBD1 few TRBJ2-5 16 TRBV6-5 CASTAGTGGKGETQYF TGTGCCAGCACAGCCGGGACAGGGGGCAAGGGAGAGACCCAGTACTTC
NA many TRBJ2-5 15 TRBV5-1 CASSSSGTAQETQYF TGCGCCAGCAGCTCGTCCGGGACTGCACAAGAGACCCAGTACTTC
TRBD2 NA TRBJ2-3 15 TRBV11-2 CASSLGTSRADTQYF TGTGCCAGCAGCTTAGGGACTAGCCGCGCAGATACGCAGTATTTT
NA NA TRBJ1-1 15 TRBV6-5 CASSYGPMGNTEAFF TGTGCCAGCAGTTATGGGCCAATGGGGAACACTGAAGCTTTCTTT
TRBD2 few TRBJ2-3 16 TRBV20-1 CSARAKAGARTDTQYF TGCAGTGCTAGAGCCAAAGCGGGGGCGAGGACAGATACGCAGTATTTT
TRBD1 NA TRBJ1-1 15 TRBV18 CASSPIETGSTEAFF TGTGCCAGCTCACCAATCGAGACAGGGAGTACTGAAGCTTTCTTT
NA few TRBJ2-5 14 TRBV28 CASSLSQAQETQYF TGTGCCAGCAGTTTGTCCCAGGCCCAAGAGACCCAGTACTTC
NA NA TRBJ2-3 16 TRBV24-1 CATSDPQTPGTDTQYF TGTGCCACCAGTGATCCCCAGACCCCCGGGACAGATACGCAGTATTTT
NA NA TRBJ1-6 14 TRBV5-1 CASSLSLYNSPLHF TGCGCCAGCAGCTTATCCCTCTATAATTCACCCCTCCACTTT
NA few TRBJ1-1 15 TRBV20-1 CSARKPTGRVTEAFF TGCAGTGCTAGGAAACCAACAGGGCGGGTCACTGAAGCTTTCTTT
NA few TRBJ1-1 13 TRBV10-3 CAISARGPTEAFF TGTGCCATCAGTGCTAGGGGTCCCACTGAAGCTTTCTTT
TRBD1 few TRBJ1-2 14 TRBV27 CASSLLTGGSGYTF TGTGCCAGCAGTTTACTGACAGGGGGCAGTGGCTACACCTTC
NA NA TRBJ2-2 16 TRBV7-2 CASSLVRAANTGELFF TGTGCCAGCAGCTTGGTCAGGGCAGCGAACACCGGGGAGCTGTTTTTT
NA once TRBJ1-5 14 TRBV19 CASRRGMDNQPQHF TGTGCCAGTAGGAGGGGAATGGACAATCAGCCCCAGCATTTT
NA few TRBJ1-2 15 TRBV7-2 CASSLGATGNHGYTF TGTGCCAGCAGCTTAGGGGCCACAGGGAACCATGGCTACACCTTC
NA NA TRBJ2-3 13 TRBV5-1 CASSIASGDTQYF TGCGCCAGCAGCATAGCGTCAGGAGATACGCAGTATTTT
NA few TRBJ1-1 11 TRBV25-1 CASTSPSGAFF TGTGCCAGCACCTCCCCCAGCGGAGCTTTCTTT
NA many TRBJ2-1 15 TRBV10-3 CAISAGTEAYNEQFF TGTGCCATCAGTGCCGGGACCGAAGCCTACAATGAGCAGTTCTTC
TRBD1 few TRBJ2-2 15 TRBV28 CASSSPGQGLMELFF TGTGCCAGCAGTTCCCCGGGACAGGGTTTAATGGAGCTGTTTTTT
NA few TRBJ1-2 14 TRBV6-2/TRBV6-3 CASSLNRVDYGYTF TGTGCCAGCAGTTTAAACAGGGTGGACTATGGCTACACCTTC
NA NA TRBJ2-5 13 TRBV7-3 CASSPGTGGTQYF TGTGCCAGCAGCCCAGGCACAGGCGGGACCCAGTACTTC
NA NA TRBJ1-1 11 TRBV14 CASSAGILAFF TGTGCCAGCAGCGCTGGTATACTAGCTTTCTTT
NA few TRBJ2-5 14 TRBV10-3 CAISDRSRGETQYF TGTGCCATCAGTGACCGTTCCAGGGGAGAGACCCAGTACTTC
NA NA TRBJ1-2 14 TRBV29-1 CSVEDSEANYGYTF TGCAGCGTTGAAGATAGCGAGGCCAACTATGGCTACACCTTC
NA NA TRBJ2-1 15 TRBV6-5 CASSYSAGVYNEQFF TGTGCCAGCAGTTACTCGGCAGGGGTCTACAATGAGCAGTTCTTC
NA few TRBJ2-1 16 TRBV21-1 CASSNHGTGGLGEQFF TGTGCCAGCAGCAACCATGGGACAGGGGGCTTAGGTGAGCAGTTCTTC
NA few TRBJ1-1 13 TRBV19 CASSIVGYTEAFF TGTGCCAGTAGTATAGTTGGGTACACTGAAGCTTTCTTT
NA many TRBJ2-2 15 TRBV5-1 CASSLDSPNTGELFF TGCGCCAGCAGCTTGGATTCCCCCAACACCGGGGAGCTGTTTTTT
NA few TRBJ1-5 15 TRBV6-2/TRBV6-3 CASSYRQGSNQPQHF TGTGCCAGCAGTTATCGGCAGGGGAGCAATCAGCCCCAGCATTTT
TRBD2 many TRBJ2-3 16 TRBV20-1 CSASRSASGGGDTQYF TGCAGTGCTAGCCGGTCGGCTAGCGGGGGCGGGGATACGCAGTATTTT
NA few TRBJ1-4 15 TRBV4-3 CASSQDGFGSRKLFF TGCGCCAGCAGCCAAGATGGTTTCGGCTCTCGAAAACTGTTTTTT
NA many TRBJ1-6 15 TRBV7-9 CAIPWGAGGNSPLHF TGTGCCATCCCCTGGGGGGCAGGAGGAAATTCACCCCTCCACTTT
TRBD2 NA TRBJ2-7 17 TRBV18 CASSPPPGTSGAYEQYF TGTGCCAGCTCACCACCGCCCGGGACTAGCGGGGCCTACGAGCAGTACTTC
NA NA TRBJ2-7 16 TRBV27 CASSPGGRGSTYEQYF TGTGCCAGCAGTCCAGGGGGGCGGGGGTCTACCTACGAGCAGTACTTC
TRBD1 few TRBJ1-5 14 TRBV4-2 CASSHRDRDQPQHF TGTGCCAGCAGCCACCGGGACAGGGATCAGCCCCAGCATTTT
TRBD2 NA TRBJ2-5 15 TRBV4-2 CASSVRGGPQETQYF TGTGCCAGCAGCGTGCGGGGGGGCCCCCAAGAGACCCAGTACTTC
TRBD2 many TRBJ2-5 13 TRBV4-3 CASSLREQETQYF TGTGCCAGCAGCCTGCGGGAGCAAGAGACCCAGTACTTC
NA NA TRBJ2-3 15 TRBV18 CASSDGTFHTDTQYF TGTGCCAGCTCGGACGGGACTTTTCACACAGATACGCAGTATTTT
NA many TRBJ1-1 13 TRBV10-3 CASRLGMNTEAFF TGTGCCAGCCGTCTCGGCATGAACACTGAAGCTTTCTTT
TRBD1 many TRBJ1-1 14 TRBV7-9 CASSLGQGLLAAFF TGTGCCAGCAGCTTGGGACAGGGGCTCTTGGCAGCTTTCTTT
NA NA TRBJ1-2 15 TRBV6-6 CASSKPGLGHSGYTF TGTGCCAGCAGTAAGCCCGGACTGGGGCACTCTGGCTACACCTTC
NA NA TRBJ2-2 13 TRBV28 CASMSRITGELFF TGTGCCAGCATGAGCCGGATCACCGGGGAGCTGTTTTTT
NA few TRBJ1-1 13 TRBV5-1 CASALAENTEAFF TGCGCCAGTGCTTTGGCAGAGAACACTGAAGCTTTCTTT
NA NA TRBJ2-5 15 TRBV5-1 CASSSGVAEQETQYF TGCGCCAGCAGCTCTGGGGTTGCAGAGCAAGAGACCCAGTACTTC
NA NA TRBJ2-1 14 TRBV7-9 CASSLAASGAEQFF TGTGCCAGCAGCTTAGCGGCGTCCGGGGCTGAGCAGTTCTTC
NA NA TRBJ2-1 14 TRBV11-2 CASSFGRQYNEQFF TGTGCCAGCAGCTTTGGCAGGCAGTACAATGAGCAGTTCTTC